This TCR beta chain was recovered during a study of blood T cells in healthy people across ages. Study background: For every two T cells, template switching captured about one barcoded beta molecule. Findings and caveats of the study: Percentage of naive T cells showed a strong correlation with TCR beta diversity.

In regard to this clonotype: Its antigen remains unknown.

For the second PCR, which ran for roughly 6 to 12 cycles, a sample-barcoded 5' primer and a J-beta primer mix were used. Each single sample gave us at least 2.5 million CDR3-containing paired-end reads. In TCRdb, the 5' RACE reads were re-called with MiXCR into one record per CDR3 protein. This sample has roughly 900,000 distinct CDR3 sequences; under 50% occur once, and the top ten carry 10% to 15%. V shed 5 bases and J shed 5 bases, with 6 bases lying between them. Germline V lookup: CDR1 MNHEY, CDR2 SVGAGI. The CDR3 is 11 residues long. What was sequenced was blood. The V and J genes are TRBV6-5 and TRBJ1-1; D gene uncertain. This TCR was sampled from a man between 25 and 39 years old in good health. The CDR3 coding sequence is TGTGCCAGCAGTAAGTGGACTGAAGCTTTCTTT. Its translation is CASSKWTEAFF.